This record covers a single T cell receptor beta chain. V lost 2 bases and J lost 8, with 9 bases in between. Germline V lookup: CDR1 LNHDA, CDR2 SQIVND (reference sequence). This CDR3 contains 13 residues. Profiling relied on immunoSEQ multiplex PCR, and the TCRdb table lists in-frame clones only, not all of them. The sample records around 77,000 clones, under 95% being singletons. This sample was included in a study of blood T cell repertoires in COVID-19. Sequencing used peripheral blood. The origin of this receptor is a woman older than 75 with active or convalescent COVID-19. This chain uses TRBV19 with TRBJ1-4, with D possibly matching TRBD1 (6 bases). The DNA for the CDR3 is TGTGCCAGTAGTATATGGACAGCGGAAAAACTGTTTTTT. This translates into CASSIWTAEKLFF.